This T cell receptor beta chain originates from a study of cytomegalovirus exposure and HLA in healthy donors (dated by TCRdb to between 2016 and 2019). Regarding the research as a whole: According to a later analysis, one platform produced both the roughly 130 validation repertoires and the 720 or so repertoires of the first cohort. The study aimed to test whether signatures of past pathogen exposure could be identified by cataloging public T cell receptors. Along with the roughly 670-subject first cohort, a separate validation cohort of 120 different subjects was used. High-throughput TCR immunosequencing, statistical association of individual TCRs with disease status, and machine learning were combined to predict cytomegalovirus infection status. Findings and caveats that apply to the study as a whole: In the study, around 150 TCR beta chains were listed as associated with cytomegalovirus. A later analysis found that TCRs clustered in the first cohort also tended to co-occur in the 110 or so validation repertoires, with 94% of cluster scores above 0. A few of the identified cytomegalovirus-associated TCR beta chains were confirmed in vitro to be specific for cytomegalovirus antigens. The authors suggested that the approach could potentially be extended to other disease states and immunological phenotypes. A later analysis had no HLA typing for the validation cohort, so co-occurrence there was scored across all 120 or so repertoires. Most TCR sequences were seen in very few donors, while some public TCRs were found in many individuals. The classifier was reported to diagnose cytomegalovirus status with high specificity and sensitivity in both the original and validation cohorts.

According to the germline V gene, CDR1 reads SGHTA and CDR2 reads FQGNSA. Deletion took 5 bases off V and 11 bases off J, with a span of 15 bases between the germline ends. Counted from cysteine to phenylalanine, this CDR3 has 12 amino acids. Only the CDR3 part of the read is kept: 36 bases, read in frame from the first base. The donors were included in the validation cohort of 100 to 150 subjects, a group kept apart from the roughly 670-subject first cohort. As to this clone: The antigen it recognizes is unknown. Base qualities are not at hand, and no much larger clone is one base apart.

The library was built by means of the immunoSEQ multiplex PCR assay. The authors' analysis ran thus. A statistical classification framework was built for diagnosing cytomegalovirus status from the catalog of TCR beta chain sequences. TCRdb holds this immuneACCESS table with in-frame rearrangements only. Some clones are missing; in checked studies, unresolved V genes explain under half, and the rest has no known cause. From that table come the V and J calls and clone size; the DNA was used to work out D and trimming. The table for this sample lists 100,000 to 150,000 clones; about 88% of them were counted only once. Approximately 1.5% of the sample is held by the ten biggest clonotypes.

The clonotype originates from a young man in good health and CMV-seronegative. The chain uses TRBV7-2 and TRBJ1-1; no D gene is confidently identified. What was sequenced was PBMCs. The CDR3 loop reads CASSPGPGIAFF. The sequence in DNA is TGTGCCAGCAGCCCCGGACCGGGGATTGCTTTCTTT.